A selection of T cell receptor beta chains follows, all from one sample in a study of cytomegalovirus exposure and HLA in healthy donors. Sequencing was performed with immunoSEQ multiplex PCR; in TCRdb, only in-frame clones are kept and a portion is missing. The data contain 90,000 to 110,000 clones, roughly 80% of them singletons. Sequencing was done on a sample of PBMCs. All receptors come from a man younger than 40 in good health and CMV-seropositive. CDR3s include the opening cysteine and the closing phenylalanine or tryptophan. A D gene is named only where the DNA matches it firmly. Clone size is given for some rows only: seen once, a few or many times, or a class if the clone is expanded.

j_gene,abundance,d_gene,v_gene,CDR3aa,CDR3nt
TRBJ2-3,NA,NA,TRBV19,CASSRFPESTDTQYF,TGTGCCAGTAGTAGGTTCCCGGAGAGCACAGATACGCAGTATTTT
TRBJ2-3,NA,TRBD2,TRBV4-2,CASSRRLGAGGPEDTQYF,TGTGCCAGCAGCCGCCGACTAGGAGCGGGGGGGCCTGAGGATACGCAGTATTTT
TRBJ2-7,NA,TRBD1,TRBV7-2,CASSSDRVGEQYF,TGTGCCAGCAGCTCGGACAGGGTGGGAGAGCAGTACTTC
TRBJ1-1,once,TRBD1,TRBV7-9,CASSRDRAVTEAFF,TGTGCCAGCAGTCGCGACAGGGCTGTCACTGAAGCTTTCTTT
TRBJ2-3,NA,NA,TRBV18,CASSPLPSVRPTDTQYF,TGTGCCAGCTCACCCCTTCCTAGCGTCCGCCCCACAGATACGCAGTATTTT
TRBJ2-7,NA,NA,TRBV7-8,CASSLGSTREQYF,TGTGCCAGCAGCTTAGGGTCAACGAGGGAGCAGTACTTC
TRBJ1-5,NA,NA,TRBV7-3,CASSLTGGNQPQHF,TGTGCCAGCAGCCTTACGGGGGGCAATCAGCCCCAGCATTTT
TRBJ1-1,NA,TRBD1,TRBV14,CASSQVERGQFEAFF,TGTGCCAGCAGCCAGGTGGAGAGGGGGCAGTTTGAAGCTTTCTTT
TRBJ2-3,few,NA,TRBV6-5,CATSRRGASTDTQYF,TGTGCCACATCGCGCAGGGGCGCTAGCACAGATACGCAGTATTTT
TRBJ2-7,once,TRBD1,TRBV6-5,CASSPFRDRGYEQYF,TGTGCCAGCAGCCCCTTTAGGGACAGGGGGTACGAGCAGTACTTC
TRBJ1-1,NA,NA,TRBV14,CASRAGAEAFF,TGTGCCAGCCGGGCGGGTGCTGAAGCTTTCTTT
TRBJ1-2,once,NA,TRBV28,CASSLIERVNGYTF,TGTGCCAGCAGTTTAATAGAGAGGGTGAATGGCTACACCTTC
TRBJ2-2,NA,NA,TRBV5-1,CASSLTGGPGELFF,TGCGCCAGCAGCTTAACTGGAGGGCCCGGGGAGCTGTTTTTT
TRBJ2-3,NA,TRBD2,TRBV5-1,CASRPTGGITDTQYF,TGCGCCAGCCGCCCTACCGGGGGGATCACAGATACGCAGTATTTT
TRBJ1-5,NA,NA,TRBV2,CASKEFSNQPQHF,TGTGCCAGCAAGGAGTTTAGCAATCAGCCCCAGCATTTT
TRBJ1-1,few,NA,TRBV29-1,CSGIVQGNTEAFF,TGCAGCGGAATAGTACAGGGGAACACTGAAGCTTTCTTT
TRBJ2-7,NA,TRBD1,TRBV19,CASSVRTGVYEQYF,TGTGCCAGTAGTGTTCGGACAGGGGTCTACGAGCAGTACTTC
TRBJ2-7,NA,TRBD1,TRBV30,CAWSRDRYYEQYF,TGTGCCTGGAGCCGGGACAGGTACTACGAGCAGTACTTC
TRBJ1-3,NA,NA,TRBV5-1,CASSLTSGKPGNTIYF,TGCGCCAGCAGCTTGACGTCCGGGAAGCCCGGAAACACCATATATTTT
TRBJ2-2,NA,NA,TRBV7-2,CASSLYPTTYTGELFF,TGTGCCAGCAGCTTATATCCGACAACATACACCGGGGAGCTGTTTTTT
TRBJ2-3,NA,NA,TRBV12-5,CASGPSADTQYF,TGTGCTAGTGGTCCGTCAGCGGATACGCAGTATTTT
TRBJ2-2,NA,NA,TRBV7-2,CASSFHGELFF,TGTGCCAGCAGCTTCCACGGGGAGCTGTTTTTT